The text below deals with one TCR beta chain. The data derive from a study of OX40 agonist ivuxolimab in advanced cancers. Study at large: Each dose-escalation patient presented with hepatocellular carcinoma, melanoma, renal cell or head and neck cancer. A male proportion of 82.7% was recorded, with mean age about 54 years and range about 20 to 79.

The CDR3 runs to 13 residues. With 5 bases removed from V and 1 base from J, the gap between germline ends came to 5 bases. From germline, CDR1 is LNHDA and CDR2 SQIVND (reference sequence). If patients had autoimmune disease history or systemic immunosuppression, they were excluded. The assay was immunoSEQ multiplex PCR, and TCRdb's table has in-frame clones only and misses some. The table shows approximately 100,000 clones, with 90% occurring only once. The material was CD4+ or CD8+ T cells sorted from blood, obtained in a trial of the OX40 agonist ivuxolimab. The sequence came from an adult with an advanced solid tumor such as melanoma, head and neck, liver or kidney cancer. The V gene is TRBV19, the J gene TRBJ2-2; D not certain. The CDR3 loop is CASSFLNTGELFF. CDR3 in DNA: TGTGCCAGTAGTTTTTTGAACACCGGGGAGCTGTTTTTT.